This T cell receptor (beta chain) was captured by sequencing in a study of cytomegalovirus exposure and HLA in healthy donors. Study results and limitations: At a 0.05 false discovery rate, a later analysis found 16,951 TCR beta sequences to be associated with HLA alleles. Further analysis, carried out later, found HLA-associated TCR beta chains more clonally expanded than equally common other chains.

A multiplex PCR was run with 60 Vbeta primers and 13 Jbeta primers. Clones were sequenced by immunoSEQ multiplex PCR, and TCRdb holds only the in-frame ones, with some missing. The table lists around 75,000 clones. Donors sampled were nominally healthy, though unrecorded immune exposures were likely. The CDR3 extends over 15 amino acids. Trimming took off 4 bases at V and 8 bases at J, with 20 bases between the two ends. Germline-derived CDR1 and CDR2 are ENHRY and SYGVKD. Comments on this clone: What it recognizes is unknown.

What was sequenced was PBMCs. The chain combines TRBV10-3 with TRBJ1-1, with D possibly being TRBD1 (6 bases). The receptor comes from a man in his forties or fifties in good health and CMV-seropositive. DNA for the CDR3: TGTGCCATCAGTGCCGACAAACAGGGTTTGTCGGAAGCTTTCTTT. Translation: CAISADKQGLSEAFF.